The present T cell receptor beta chain was sequenced within a study of T-cell reconstitution after alpha-beta-depleted transplantation in children. Germline V lookup: CDR1 MDHEN, CDR2 SYDVKM. This CDR3 spans 16 amino acids. After removal of 4 bases from V and 3 bases from J, the junction contained 8 bases not matched to a gene. Unique molecular identifiers were incorporated when the TCRbeta library was constructed. TCRdb analysed the PCR reads with MiXCR anew, one entry per CDR3 protein. The sample has 350,000 to 400,000 distinct CDR3 sequences; 13% are singletons. In this sample, this clonotype turned up many times.

This specimen consisted of PBMCs, obtained from the stem cell graft. This TCR was sampled from a human donor who donated a stem cell graft to a child with Fanconi anemia. The rearrangement links TRBV28 to TRBJ1-5; 8 positions match TRBD1. The CDR3 is CASSYSMDRANQPQHF. The CDR3 coding sequence is TGTGCCAGCAGTTATTCGATGGACAGGGCCAATCAGCCCCAGCATTTT.